What follows are 4 T cell receptor beta chains derived from one specimen sequenced in a study of shared clonotypes between healthy human individuals (dated by TCRdb to the early 2020s). CD8 naive samples were CD45RO-negative cells positively selected for CCR7, giving a CD45RA+CCR7+ population that excluded TemRA cells. Receptor amplification or capture employed the immunoSEQ multiplex PCR assay. In its TCRdb copy, this immuneACCESS table keeps in-frame sequences only and misses some clones. Where compared with another copy, unresolved V genes explain less than half of these, and the others have no known cause. The sample includes hundreds of thousands of clones, with under 95% observed a single time. Clones ranked in the top ten supply about 24% of the sample. Sequenced input: naive CD8+ T cells sorted from blood. Explained via the paper, the cell subset or site label denotes: CD45RA+CCR7+. These receptor sequences come from a young man in good health.

This clone has just one count. The chain has TRBV7-9 and TRBJ1-1, with D possibly TRBD1 on 5 matching bases. The CDR3 runs 12 residues. V was shortened by 3 bases and J by 7 bases, with 9 bases between the two germline ends. Germline CDR1 SEHNR, CDR2 FQNEAQ (reference sequence). CDR3 sequence reads: CASSLGPVEAFF. CDR3 in DNA: TGTGCCAGCAGCTTGGGACCAGTTGAAGCTTTCTTT.

The gene calls are TRBV6-4 and TRBJ2-1, with 11 bases lining up with TRBD2. Germline CDR1 and CDR2: MRHNA and SNTAGT. Trimming at V came to 4 bases and at J to 7 bases, leaving 9 bases not matched to a gene. The CDR3 has 16 residues. The CDR3 loop is CASSAEASGRPNEQFF. CDR3 coding DNA: TGTGCCAGCAGTGCGGAGGCTAGCGGGAGGCCGAATGAGCAGTTCTTC.

The chain joins TRBV30 to TRBJ2-7; the D is unclear. The CDR3 sequence is 12 residues long. Germline-derived CDR1 and CDR2 are GTSNPN and SVGIG (reference sequence). Trimming took 0 bases from V and 6 from J, leaving 9 bases between them. The CDR3 DNA follows: TGTGCCTGGAGTGTATCTGATTTCGAGCAGTACTTC. Encoded protein: CAWSVSDFEQYF.

As regards this clone: At one of its ends the junction is not consistent with the germline gene, which may arise from a read error. This rearrangement joins TRBV19 to TRBJ2-1; the D is unclear. The CDR3 covers 12 residues. Germline CDR1 reads LNHDA; CDR2 reads SQIVND (reference sequence). Here the CDR3 DNA reads TGTGCCAGTAGTATCTCCGACAATGAGCAGTTCTTC. Translated, it gives CASSISDNEQFF.